The clone carrying this T cell receptor beta chain was counted a single time. Its antigen is as yet unknown. The record originates from a study of T cell responses to AZD1222 COVID-19 vaccine. Broader study findings: Researchers took repertoire samples only after the peak T cell response had come.

Trimming shortened V by 5 bases and J by 0 bases, and 10 bases separated the two germline ends. Per germline, CDR1 SEHNR and CDR2 FQNEAQ (reference sequence). This CDR3 comprises 15 residues. Clones were sequenced by immunoSEQ multiplex PCR, and TCRdb holds only the in-frame ones, with some missing. The sample includes approximately 20,000 clones, roughly 82% of them seen just once. Source: peripheral blood, taken on day 0 of AZD1222 vaccination. This chain links TRBV7-9 with TRBJ2-2; D possibly corresponds to TRBD1 (5 bases). The receptor comes from an adult in good health. CDR3 residues: CASSRGAANTGELFF. Written as DNA, the CDR3 is TGTGCCAGCAGCCGTGGGGCGGCGAACACCGGGGAGCTGTTTTTT.